This TCR beta chain was recorded in a study of T cell responses to AZD1222 COVID-19 vaccine. This table comes from immunoSEQ multiplex PCR, and its TCRdb copy is limited to in-frame clones, with some not included. The data show roughly 150,000 clones, with 70% to 90% seen just once and roughly 2% held by the top ten. V lost 3 bases to trimming and J lost 1 base, with 9 bases between them. CDR3 size: 14 residues. Germline CDR1 and CDR2: SGHVS and FNYEAQ. The chain joins TRBV7-6 to TRBJ1-1; possibly TRBD1 for D (5 bases). The specimen was peripheral blood, collected on day 0 of AZD1222 vaccination. The receptor comes from an adult in good health. CDR3 residues: CASSLGRGNTEAFF. The CDR3 DNA reads as TGTGCCAGCAGCTTGGGAAGGGGGAACACTGAAGCTTTCTTT. The full variable domain, rest sourced from reference TRBV7-6 and TRBJ1-1, is GAGVSQSPRYKVTKRGQDVALRCDPISGHVSLYWYRQALGQGPEFLTYFNYEAQQDKSGLPNDRFSAERPEGSISTLTIQRTEQRDSAMYRCASSLGRGNTEAFFGQGTRLTVV.